This passage covers 29 T cell receptor beta chains from one sample sequenced in a study of blood T cell repertoires in COVID-19. Sequencing used immunoSEQ multiplex PCR; TCRdb keeps in-frame clones, though not all of them. The repertoire holds fewer than 200,000 clones, with roughly 90% as singletons. Sequencing was done on a sample of peripheral blood. These receptors all come from a man in his sixties with acute or convalescent COVID-19.

This clone has just a few counts. The rearrangement links TRBV6-2 or TRBV6-3 to TRBJ2-1, with D uncertain. The CDR3 consists of 15 residues. Germline V gene data show CDR1 as MNHEY and CDR2 as SVGEGT. V was cut by 5 bases and J by 0 bases, with 11 bases left in between. CDR3 amino acids: CASSPNSRSYNEQFF. Here the CDR3 DNA reads TGTGCCAGCAGTCCCAACAGTCGCTCCTACAATGAGCAGTTCTTC.

This clone occurred once. This chain uses TRBV4-1 with TRBJ1-2; 8 nucleotides align to TRBD1. CDR1 is MGHRA, CDR2 YSYEKL, per germline. The CDR3 is 18 amino acids. V was pared by 3 bases and J by 4 bases, with 16 bases of the junction left unmatched. The DNA of the CDR3 is TGCGCCAGCAGCCACGACCCCCGGGGTCAGGGGGCTGGCTATGGCTACACCTTC. Translated: CASSHDPRGQGAGYGYTF.

The V and J genes are TRBV10-3 and TRBJ1-2; 7 positions match TRBD1. There are 13 residues in the CDR3. Germline CDR1 is ENHRY and CDR2 is SYGVKD. V trimming: 7 bases; J trimming: 6 bases; junction bases outside the gene matches: 8. The CDR3 nucleotides are TGTGCCATCACGAAAAGAAGGGGGCATGGCTACACCTTC. Protein product: CAITKRRGHGYTF.

The chain has TRBV18 and TRBJ1-1; TRBD1 matches 9 bases. The length of the CDR3 is 16 residues. The V gene's germline CDR1 is KGHSH and CDR2 LQKENI. The junction had 10 bases not matched to a gene; V was cut back by 4 bases and J by 4 bases. In DNA, the CDR3 is TGTGCCAGCTCACAGACCGGGACAGGGATCGTCACTGAAGCTTTCTTT. Protein product: CASSQTGTGIVTEAFF.

V and J are TRBV10-1 and TRBJ1-4; TRBD1 aligns across 7 bases. V trimming: 2 bases; J trimming: 1 base; junction bases outside the gene matches: 1. Germline values: CDR1 WNHNN, CDR2 SYGVQD (reference sequence). The CDR3 totals 15 residues. The CDR3 bases are TGCGCCAGCAGTGAGAACAGGGGAACTAATGAAAAACTGTTTTTT. Protein sequence: CASSENRGTNEKLFF.

The chain combines TRBV18 with TRBJ1-5; 7 bases agree with TRBD1. Germline lookup yields CDR1 KGHSH and CDR2 LQKENI. CDR3 size: 16 residues. V shed 3 bases, J shed 3 bases, and the junction held 8 bases outside the gene matches. In nucleotides, the CDR3 is TGTGCCAGCTCACCTGCGACAGGGAAAACCAATCAGCCCCAGCATTTT. Its protein product is CASSPATGKTNQPQHF.

This chain links TRBV2 with TRBJ1-6; 9 nucleotides line up with TRBD1. CDR3 length equals 14 residues. Unmatched junction bases numbered 9, after V lost 3 bases and J lost 15 bases. Germline-derived CDR1 and CDR2 are SNHLY and FYNNEI. CDR3 DNA: TGTGCCAGCAGTGACTCGGACAGGGGCGCTGGCCTCCACTTT. This encodes CASSDSDRGAGLHF.

The CDR3 bases are TGTGCCAGCAGTTCCACCGGGACAGGGGGCTCTACGGGCTACACCTTC. It codes for CASSSTGTGGSTGYTF. J is TRBJ1-2 and V is TRBV6-5; 12 nucleotides align to TRBD1. Germline CDR1 is MNHEY and CDR2 is SVGAGI. V lost 4 bases to trimming and J lost 8 bases; unmatched junction nucleotides: 11. This CDR3 spans 16 amino acids.

This clone was counted once. The chain links TRBV19 to TRBJ1-5; D is perhaps TRBD1 (6 bases). The CDR3 totals 17 residues. Between the trimmed V and J ends, which lost 0 bases and 4 bases, there was a span of 16 bases. CDR1 and CDR2 (germline): LNHDA, SQIVND (reference sequence). CDR3 sequence: CASSIDLGRGGNQPQHF. CDR3 in DNA: TGTGCCAGTAGTATAGATCTAGGGAGGGGGGGGAATCAGCCCCAGCATTTT.

The chain uses TRBV10-3 and TRBJ2-2, with D tentatively TRBD1 (5 bases). This CDR3 is 14 amino acids long. The V end was cut by 7 bases, the J end by 1 base, with 10 bases between. Looked up from germline, CDR1 is ENHRY and CDR2 is SYGVKD. The CDR3: CAITVGVNTGELFF. CDR3 nucleotides: TGTGCCATCACGGTAGGGGTGAACACCGGGGAGCTGTTTTTT.

The chain links TRBV14 to TRBJ2-5; tentative D call: TRBD1 (6 bases). Looked up from germline, CDR1 is SGHDN and CDR2 is FVKESK. This CDR3 region has 15 residues. With 0 bases removed from V and 6 bases from J, the gap between germline ends came to 14 bases. The CDR3 sequence: CASSQDEGVGQTQYF. The CDR3 coding sequence is TGTGCCAGCAGCCAAGATGAGGGGGTGGGACAGACCCAGTACTTC.

The V and J genes are TRBV6-5 and TRBJ2-7; TRBD1 might be the D (8 bases). V gave up 4 bases and J gave up 4 bases, with 17 bases separating them. Germline V gene data show CDR1 as MNHEY and CDR2 as SVGAGI. The CDR3 length is 15 residues. The CDR3: CASSSGGQEDYEQYV. Written as DNA, the CDR3 is TGTGCCAGCAGTTCGGGGGGACAGGAGGATTACGAGCAGTACGTC.

The chain employs TRBV24-1 and TRBJ1-1, with D uncertain. Trimming stripped 7 bases from V and 1 base from J, with 9 bases between. Germline V gene lookup returns CDR1 KGHDR and CDR2 SFDVKD. The CDR3 has 13 amino acids. CDR3 region: CATRMDWNTEAFF. As DNA, the CDR3 is TGTGCCACCAGGATGGACTGGAACACTGAAGCTTTCTTT.

The chain carries TRBV9 and TRBJ1-1; 9 nucleotides align to TRBD1. The germline V gene has CDR1 SGDLS and CDR2 YYNGEE. V lost 7 bases and J lost 3; bases outside the gene matches: 4. The CDR3 consists of 13 residues. DNA of the CDR3: TGTGCCAGCTCGGACAGGGGTCACACTGAAGCTTTCTTT. Its protein product is CASSDRGHTEAFF.

This chain connects TRBV3-1 (or the pseudogene TRBV3-2) to TRBJ1-6; the D is unclear. The CDR3 contains 17 residues. V was shortened by 5 bases and J by 0 bases, with 14 bases between the two germline ends. Per the germline V gene, CDR1 is LGHDT and CDR2 is YNNKEL (reference sequence). DNA of the CDR3: TGTGCCAGCAGCACCCGATCTTTTAGCTCCTATAATTCACCCCTCCACTTT. It specifies CASSTRSFSSYNSPLHF.

The rearrangement uses TRBV7-9 and TRBJ1-2, with D possibly being TRBD1 (5 bases). The V gene's germline CDR1 is SEHNR and CDR2 FQNEAQ (reference sequence). V was pared by 5 bases and J by 0 bases, with 22 bases between. This CDR3 spans 18 amino acids. This CDR3 is CASSLPIRQLTPNYGYTF. CDR3 coding DNA: TGTGCCAGCAGCCTCCCTATCCGACAGCTAACCCCTAACTATGGCTACACCTTC. Looking up the rest from reference TRBV7-9 and TRBJ1-2 gives the full variable domain: DTGVSQNPRHKITKRGQNVTFRCDPISEHNRLYWYRQTLGQGPEFLTYFQNEAQLEKSRLLSDRFSAERPKGSFSTLEIQRTEQGDSAMYLCASSLPIRQLTPNYGYTFGSGTRLTVV.

CDR3 in DNA: TGTGCCAGCAGCTCTAGAGACAGCTATGGCTACACCTTC. It yields the protein CASSSRDSYGYTF. The chain links TRBV11-2 to TRBJ1-2; TRBD1 is a possible D gene (5 bases). With 4 bases removed from V and 4 bases from J, the gap between germline ends came to 10 bases. The length of the CDR3 is 13 residues. The germline V gene encodes CDR1 SGHAT and CDR2 FQNNGV.

This clone appeared once. V is TRBV2 and J is TRBJ1-1, with D hard to call. This CDR3 spans 18 amino acids. The V gene lost 5 bases and the J gene lost 0 bases, with 22 bases spanning the gap. Germline CDR1 is SNHLY and CDR2 is FYNNEI. Here the CDR3 reads CASSRPGLEWAVNTEAFF. Written as DNA, the CDR3 is TGTGCCAGCAGTCGACCCGGCTTAGAGTGGGCAGTGAACACTGAAGCTTTCTTT. The complete variable domain, with remaining parts taken from reference TRBV2 and TRBJ1-1, reads EPEVTQTPSHQVTQMGQEVILRCVPISNHLYFYWYRQILGQKVEFLVSFYNNEISEKSEIFDDQFSVERPDGSNFTLKIRSTKLEDSAMYFCASSRPGLEWAVNTEAFFGQGTRLTVV.

V usage is TRBV19 and J usage is TRBJ2-5; D is ambiguous. V dropped 5 bases and J dropped 0 bases, with 7 bases sitting between them. Per the germline V gene, CDR1 is LNHDA and CDR2 is SQIVND (reference sequence). This CDR3 is 13 amino acids long. CDR3 DNA sequence: TGTGCCAGTAGTTCCCGGGACCAAGAGACCCAGTACTTC. This codes for CASSSRDQETQYF.

The chain uses TRBV27 and TRBJ1-1; D unclear. Germline loops: CDR1 MNHEY, CDR2 SMNVEV (reference sequence). Trimming shortened V by 5 bases and J by 0 bases, and 7 bases separated the two germline ends. There are 13 residues in the CDR3. The CDR3 bases are TGTGCCAGCAGTCTTGCTATGAACACTGAAGCTTTCTTT. It encodes CASSLAMNTEAFF.

V is TRBV19 and J is TRBJ2-2; TRBD2 might be the D (6 bases). The CDR3 is 15 amino acids. The V end was cut by 11 bases, the J end by 3 bases, with 19 bases between. Per germline, CDR1 LNHDA and CDR2 SQIVND (reference sequence). CDR3 coding DNA: TGTGCCTCTGGGGCATTCGGAGGGTACACCGGGGAGCTGTTTTTT. This translates into CASGAFGGYTGELFF.

The chain employs TRBV7-2 and TRBJ1-1; a weak D match, TRBD1 (6 bases). The CDR3 length is 15 residues. Trimming stripped 3 bases from V and 0 bases from J, with 11 bases between. The germline CDR1 and CDR2 sequences are SGHTA and FQGNSA. The CDR3 nucleotides read TGTGCCAGCAGCTTGTCGGGACAAATGAACACTGAAGCTTTCTTT. Translation gives CASSLSGQMNTEAFF.

The chain couples TRBV29-1 to TRBJ2-3, with D tentatively TRBD2 (6 bases). Germline V gives CDR1 SQVTM, CDR2 ANQGSEA. This CDR3 has 12 residues. Trimming took off 7 bases at V and 1 base at J, with 9 bases between the two ends. CDR3 sequence: CSGRRGTDTQYF. The CDR3 nucleotides read TGCAGCGGTCGGAGGGGCACAGATACGCAGTATTTT.

The chain combines TRBV19 with TRBJ1-1; D is undetermined. The germline V and J ends were trimmed by 3 bases and 3 bases, with 11 bases remaining between them. The CDR3 covers 14 residues. In germline, CDR1 is LNHDA, CDR2 SQIVND (reference sequence). The CDR3 sequence is CASSIAVTDTEAFF. In DNA form, the CDR3 reads TGTGCCAGTAGTATCGCAGTCACAGACACTGAAGCTTTCTTT.

This clone was seen just once. The V call is TRBV5-1, the J call TRBJ2-1; 9 nucleotides line up with TRBD1. CDR1 is SGHRS, CDR2 YFSETQ, per germline. The CDR3 is 16 residues long. V dropped 2 bases and J dropped 6; count of bases not matched to a gene: 9. The CDR3 sequence is CASSFPPGQGFNEQFF. In nucleotides, the CDR3 is TGCGCCAGCAGCTTCCCACCGGGACAGGGCTTCAATGAGCAGTTCTTC.

J is TRBJ2-7 and V is TRBV6-6, with D tentatively TRBD1 (5 bases). Deletions cut 4 bases from V and 3 bases from J, with 10 bases between. CDR1 is MNHNY, CDR2 SVGAGI, per germline (reference sequence). The CDR3 is made up of 13 amino acids. The chain's CDR3 is CASSSGQDYEQYV. The DNA for the CDR3 is TGTGCCAGCAGTTCCGGACAAGACTACGAGCAGTACGTC.

The chain is built from TRBV18 and TRBJ1-1; no reliable D call. V gave up 1 base and J gave up 7 bases, with 13 bases separating them. CDR3 length equals 14 residues. Germline V gives CDR1 KGHSH, CDR2 LQKENI. CDR3 in DNA: TGTGCCAGCTCACCACGTACGGGTTACATTGAAGCTTTCTTT. It codes for CASSPRTGYIEAFF.

J is TRBJ1-2 and V is TRBV4-1, with D possibly TRBD1 on 6 matching bases. CDR3 length equals 15 residues. Germline assignment: CDR1 MGHRA and CDR2 YSYEKL. Trimming cost V 1 base and J 4 bases, with 13 bases left between them. CDR3 bases: TGCGCCAGCAGCCAAGGGGCCCAGGGGACCTATGGCTACACCTTC. Amino acids: CASSQGAQGTYGYTF.

This chain uses TRBV6-1 with TRBJ1-1; 10 bases are a match to TRBD1. Germline values: CDR1 MNHNS, CDR2 SASEGT. With V trimmed by 1 base and J by 0 bases, 2 bases remained unmatched. This CDR3 is 16 amino acids long. The CDR3 DNA is TGTGCCAGCAGTGAAGGGACAGGGGGAATGAACACTGAAGCTTTCTTT. Translating it yields CASSEGTGGMNTEAFF.